One and the same sample provided the 20 T cell receptor beta chains below, sequenced in a study of CXCR3-negative and CXCR3-positive naive CD8 T cells. UMI labels and 5' RACE were used to prepare the TRB cDNA libraries. TCRdb reprocessed the 5' RACE reads, keeping one entry per CDR3 protein, no DNA. This listing includes 56,000 or so distinct CDR3 sequences. Sample: memory CD8+ T cells from blood. The receptors here all came from a human donor in good health. Some clones in this sample may be carry-over from other donors' samples.

J is TRBJ2-2 and V is TRBV5-5. Germline assignment: CDR1 SGHKS and CDR2 YYEKEE (reference sequence). The CDR3 contains 14 residues. The CDR3 sequence: CASSLPWDTGELFF.

The chain carries TRBV29-1 and TRBJ2-1; with no DNA, the TCRdb D assignment of TRBD1 cannot be verified. The CDR3 contains 12 residues. Germline CDR1 SQVTM, CDR2 ANQGSEA. The CDR3 region is CSVEGVNNEQFF.

J is TRBJ2-1 and V is TRBV6-2 or TRBV6-3; no DNA is available, so the TRBD1 call from TCRdb remains unchecked. The CDR3 totals 15 residues. The germline CDR1 and CDR2 sequences are MNHEY and SVGEGT. The CDR3 here is CASSQRTGSYNERFF.

The V and J genes are TRBV27 and TRBJ2-2; TCRdb's D gene call, TRBD1, goes unchecked for lack of DNA. In germline, CDR1 is MNHEY, CDR2 SMNVEV (reference sequence). CDR3 length: 18 residues. This CDR3 is CASSRTGESFRYTGELFF.

The chain carries TRBV11-2 and TRBJ2-2; TCRdb selects TRBD2, and the lack of DNA leaves this call unchecked. Germline CDR1 is SGHAT and CDR2 is FQNNGV. The CDR3 extends over 15 amino acids. The CDR3 region is CASTRGLGNTGELFF.

The genes are TRBV6-4 and TRBJ2-2; the TRBD1 assignment by TCRdb is unverifiable without DNA. CDR3 length: 13 residues. In germline, CDR1 is MRHNA, CDR2 SNTAGT. The CDR3 spells CASTQGATGELFF.

The J gene is TRBJ2-1, the V gene TRBV7-9; no DNA is available, so the TRBD1 call from TCRdb remains unchecked. This CDR3 spans 11 amino acids. Per the germline V gene, CDR1 is SEHNR and CDR2 is FQNEAQ (reference sequence). The CDR3 sequence: CASSLGQEQFF.

The chain recombines TRBV6-4 with TRBJ1-5. The CDR3 contains 14 residues. In germline, CDR1 is MRHNA, CDR2 SNTAGT. The CDR3 loop reads CASSDSMGISPQHF.

The chain employs TRBV4-1 and TRBJ2-1; without DNA, the TCRdb call of TRBD1 cannot be checked. There are 15 residues in the CDR3. Per the germline V gene, CDR1 is MGHRA and CDR2 is YSYEKL. This chain's CDR3 is CASSQGGAGSNEQFF.

The V call is TRBV29-1, the J call TRBJ2-2; the TCRdb call, TRBD1, lacks DNA for checking. The CDR3 is 16 residues long. Germline CDR1 is SQVTM and CDR2 is ANQGSEA. The chain's CDR3 is CSVEEAGRGQTGELFF.

This chain uses TRBV5-1 with TRBJ2-1. The V gene's germline CDR1 is SGHRS and CDR2 YFSETQ. The CDR3 is made up of 13 amino acids. The CDR3 reads CASSLVGGNEQFF.

The rearrangement joins TRBV6-4 to TRBJ2-3; TCRdb calls TRBD2, which cannot be checked without DNA. Germline values: CDR1 MRHNA, CDR2 SNTAGT. The CDR3 is 14 amino acids. Here the CDR3 reads CASSPGREADTQYF.

The chain uses TRBV29-1 and TRBJ2-2; TCRdb returns TRBD1, unconfirmable since there is no DNA. The CDR3 is 15 amino acids. Germline-derived CDR1 and CDR2 are SQVTM and ANQGSEA. The CDR3 sequence: CSVDLPDSLTGELFF.

V is TRBV27 and J is TRBJ2-1. Looked up from germline, CDR1 is MNHEY and CDR2 is SMNVEV (reference sequence). The CDR3 is made up of 13 amino acids. This CDR3 is CASSWDYYNEQFF.

The chain has TRBV29-1 and TRBJ2-1; TCRdb outputs TRBD2, but without DNA this stays unchecked. Germline V CDR1 and CDR2: SQVTM, ANQGSEA. The CDR3 runs to 13 residues. The CDR3 spells CSVFTSGNHEQFF.

This chain uses TRBV7-9 with TRBJ2-5; with no DNA, the TCRdb D assignment of TRBD1 cannot be verified. Looked up from germline, CDR1 is SEHNR and CDR2 is FQNEAQ (reference sequence). CDR3 length: 14 residues. CDR3 amino acids: CASSVTGGQETQYF.

The chain has TRBV25-1 and TRBJ2-2; TCRdb's D gene call, TRBD1, goes unchecked for lack of DNA. Germline V lookup: CDR1 MGHDK, CDR2 SYGVNS. The length of the CDR3 is 16 residues. CDR3 residues: CASSGETGGNTGELFF.

The chain has TRBV19 and TRBJ2-3. CDR1 LNHDA and CDR2 SQIVND come from the germline V gene (reference sequence). This CDR3 has 16 amino acids. The CDR3 here is CASSIDLSPSVDTQYF.

The J gene is TRBJ2-7, the V gene TRBV6-2 or TRBV6-3; lacking DNA, the TRBD2 call made by TCRdb goes unchecked. Per germline, CDR1 MNHEY and CDR2 SVGEGT. The CDR3 length is 12 residues. The CDR3 here is CASSYGGNEQYF.

CDR3 protein: CASTDVDSYEQYF. This chain joins TRBV27 and TRBJ2-7; the TCRdb call, TRBD1, lacks DNA for checking. From germline, CDR1 is MNHEY and CDR2 SMNVEV (reference sequence). The CDR3 consists of 13 residues.